Shown below are 29 T cell receptor beta chains from a single sample sequenced in a study of blood T cell repertoires in COVID-19. Measured with immunoSEQ multiplex PCR; TCRdb has only the in-frame clones, and not every one. Counted here are 55,000 to 90,000 clones, approximately 92% occurring once; the ten biggest clones make up about an eighth. The sample was peripheral blood. The receptors come from a human donor with active COVID-19. The donor label of this sample is uncertain.

This sequence joins TRBV5-4 and TRBJ2-3; D gene uncertain. This CDR3 has 12 amino acids. V gave up 4 bases and J gave up 6 bases, with 9 bases separating them. From germline, CDR1 is SGHNT and CDR2 YYREEE (reference sequence). In DNA, the CDR3 is TGTGCCAGCAGCCAACATGATGATACGCAGTATTTT. It yields the protein CASSQHDDTQYF.

DNA of the CDR3: TGTGCCTGGAGCGGACAGGCCGGCACTGAAGCTTTCTTT. Translation: CAWSGQAGTEAFF. The chain joins TRBV30 to TRBJ1-1, with 7 bases matching TRBD1. The CDR3 is 13 amino acids. CDR1 is GTSNPN and CDR2 is SVGIG in the germline V gene (reference sequence). J was trimmed by 4 bases and V by 3 bases; bases with no gene match: 5.

The V call is TRBV7-2, the J call TRBJ1-4, with 11 positions matching TRBD1. This CDR3 contains 16 residues. Germline CDR1 and CDR2: SGHTA and FQGNSA. V was pared by 4 bases and J by 7 bases, with 8 bases of the junction left unmatched. CDR3: CASSSQGQGALEKLFF. The CDR3, as DNA: TGTGCCAGCAGCTCCCAAGGACAGGGGGCGCTTGAAAAACTGTTTTTT.

The table lists this clone with a few counts. The genes are TRBV12-5 and TRBJ1-4; 8 bases align to TRBD1. Trimming removed 5 bases from V and 5 bases from J; junction bases left unmatched: 4. This CDR3 region has 14 residues. In germline, CDR1 is LGHNT, CDR2 FRNRAP. CDR3 sequence reads: CASGIGTGNEKLFF. CDR3 nucleotide sequence: TGTGCTAGTGGTATCGGGACAGGAAATGAAAAACTGTTTTTT. Variable domain in full (rest from reference TRBV12-5 and TRBJ1-4): DARVTQTPRHKVTEMGQEVTMRCQPILGHNTVFWYRQTMMQGLELLAYFRNRAPLDDSGMPKDRFSAEMPDATLATLKIQPSEPRDSAVYFCASGIGTGNEKLFFGSGTQLSVL.

V is TRBV10-2 and J is TRBJ2-7; a weak D match, TRBD2 (6 bases). Trimming shortened V by 4 bases and J by 2 bases, and 9 bases separated the two germline ends. CDR3 length equals 13 residues. CDR1 is WSHSY and CDR2 is SAAADI in the germline V gene. In DNA form, the CDR3 reads TGCGCCAGCAGTGGGGGAGGCCCCTACGAGCAGTACTTC. Encoded protein: CASSGGGPYEQYF.

The chain carries TRBV27 and TRBJ1-2; a possible D gene is TRBD1 (5 bases). This CDR3 has 15 residues. V was trimmed by 0 bases and J by 4 bases, leaving 12 bases between them. Germline V gene lookup returns CDR1 MNHEY and CDR2 SMNVEV (reference sequence). CDR3 amino acids: CASSLSAGLTYGYTF. CDR3 bases: TGTGCCAGCAGTTTATCAGCAGGGCTCACCTATGGCTACACCTTC.

This chain joins TRBV28 and TRBJ2-1, with 16 nucleotides matching TRBD2. Germline V gene data show CDR1 as MDHEN and CDR2 as SYDVKM. The CDR3 totals 19 residues. Trimming removed 7 bases from V and 8 bases from J; junction bases left unmatched: 17. The chain's CDR3 is CASNLPSGTSGRGIYEQFF. The DNA for the CDR3 is TGTGCCAGCAATCTCCCGTCCGGGACTAGCGGGAGGGGGATCTATGAGCAGTTCTTC.

The chain employs TRBV7-2 and TRBJ2-1; TRBD1 matches 9 bases. Germline CDR1 is SGHTA and CDR2 is FQGNSA. CDR3 size: 16 residues. With 5 bases clipped from V and 0 bases from J, the junction kept 5 bases outside the gene matches. Here the CDR3 reads CASSPTGGSSYNEQFF. For the CDR3, the DNA is TGTGCCAGCAGCCCGACAGGGGGGAGCTCCTACAATGAGCAGTTCTTC.

The V and J genes are TRBV5-4 and TRBJ2-1; TRBD1 agrees at 9 bases. Looked up from germline, CDR1 is SGHNT and CDR2 is YYREEE (reference sequence). V lost 0 bases, J lost 6 bases, and 7 bases stayed unmatched. The CDR3 totals 16 residues. CDR3: CASSLGPGQGSNEQFF. The CDR3 coding sequence is TGTGCCAGCAGCTTGGGCCCGGGACAGGGTAGCAATGAGCAGTTCTTC.

The CDR3 DNA follows: TGTGCCAGCAGCTTAGCATTATTAGCGGGAGGTTACGAGCAGTACTTC. Translating it yields CASSLALLAGGYEQYF. The rearrangement links TRBV7-2 to TRBJ2-7, with 10 bases fitting TRBD2. Losses at the gene ends were 0 bases for V and 4 bases for J; bases not matched to a gene: 6. The length of the CDR3 is 16 residues. Looked up from germline, CDR1 is SGHTA and CDR2 is FQGNSA.

This chain joins TRBV5-6 and TRBJ2-1; D possibly corresponds to TRBD2 (5 bases). The V and J ends lost 0 bases and 9 bases respectively, with 7 bases between them. The CDR3 totals 12 residues. Germline loops: CDR1 SGHDT, CDR2 YYEEEE. The CDR3 DNA is TGTGCCAGCAGCTTGGTAGCGACTGAGCAGTTCTTC. This encodes CASSLVATEQFF.

This chain uses TRBV5-8 with TRBJ2-7, with TRBD2 matching over 7 bases. The junction had 7 bases not matched to a gene; V was cut back by 1 base and J by 6 bases. The CDR3 sequence is 14 residues long. Germline lookup yields CDR1 SGHTS and CDR2 YDEGEE. The CDR3 loop reads CASSLFGTMSEQYF. CDR3 bases: TGTGCCAGCAGCTTGTTCGGGACTATGAGCGAGCAGTACTTC.

This rearrangement joins TRBV19 to TRBJ2-3; 8 bases line up with TRBD2. Germline loops: CDR1 LNHDA, CDR2 SQIVND (reference sequence). Losses at the gene ends were 5 bases for V and 3 bases for J; bases not matched to a gene: 7. The CDR3 is 15 amino acids. CDR3 nucleotides: TGTGCCAGTAGTCGACAGCGGGAGTGGACAGATACGCAGTATTTT. Protein sequence: CASSRQREWTDTQYF.

V and J are TRBV27 and TRBJ2-6, with D possibly matching TRBD2 (6 bases). The CDR3 covers 15 residues. The V and J ends lost 6 bases and 0 bases respectively, with 9 bases between them. Germline CDR1 is MNHEY and CDR2 is SMNVEV (reference sequence). DNA for the CDR3: TGTGCCAGCAGGACCGGGAGCTCTGGGGCCAACGTCCTGACTTTC. This gives the protein CASRTGSSGANVLTF. The complete variable domain, with remaining parts taken from reference TRBV27 and TRBJ2-6, reads EAQVTQNPRYLITVTGKKLTVTCSQNMNHEYMSWYRQDPGLGLRQIYYSMNVEVTDKGDVPEGYKVSRKEKRNFPLILESPSPNQTSLYFCASRTGSSGANVLTFGAGSRLTVL.

In nucleotides, the CDR3 is TGCGCCAGCAGCGGGACTAGCGCGATTCCTGGGGAGCAGTACTTC. Translation gives CASSGTSAIPGEQYF. The gene calls are TRBV5-1 and TRBJ2-7; 10 nucleotides match TRBD2. The CDR3 consists of 15 residues. Germline trimming cut 4 bases from V and 7 bases from J; bases unmatched to any gene: 11. Germline loops: CDR1 SGHRS, CDR2 YFSETQ.

The chain employs TRBV4-3 and TRBJ2-7, with 7 bases fitting TRBD1. Unmatched junction bases numbered 5, after V lost 4 bases and J lost 2 bases. There are 14 residues in the CDR3. Germline V gene data show CDR1 as LGHNA and CDR2 as YSLEER. The CDR3 sequence is CASSPGQSAYEQYF. The CDR3, as DNA: TGCGCCAGCAGCCCGGGACAGAGCGCCTACGAGCAGTACTTC.

The CDR3 is CASSISGGKGPSYEQYF. DNA of the CDR3: TGTGCCAGTAGTATTTCGGGCGGGAAGGGCCCCTCCTACGAGCAGTACTTC. The chain recombines TRBV19 with TRBJ2-7; maybe TRBD2 (6 bases). Trimming pared 3 bases from V and 0 bases from J, leaving 18 bases between. Germline assignment: CDR1 LNHDA and CDR2 SQIVND (reference sequence). CDR3 length equals 17 residues.

This clone was counted a single time. V and J are TRBV20-1 and TRBJ2-1; TRBD2 agrees at 10 bases. The germline gives CDR1 DFQATT, CDR2 SNEGSKA (reference sequence). V lost 3 bases to trimming and J lost 6 bases; unmatched junction nucleotides: 8. CDR3 length equals 15 residues. CDR3 coding DNA: TGCAGTGCTAGTGATCCGGGACTAGCGACCAATGAGCAGTTCTTC. It specifies CSASDPGLATNEQFF.

This clone was observed a handful of times. The J gene is TRBJ2-5, the V gene TRBV24-1, with 10 bases aligning to TRBD1. The junction had 3 bases not matched to a gene; V was cut back by 8 bases and J by 4 bases. Germline loops: CDR1 KGHDR, CDR2 SFDVKD. The CDR3 contains 13 residues. CDR3 residues: CATTTGGSETQYF. In nucleotides, the CDR3 is TGTGCCACCACGACAGGGGGCTCAGAGACCCAGTACTTC.

The rearrangement joins TRBV5-1 to TRBJ1-4, with a possible D match to TRBD1 (5 bases). The CDR3 has 14 amino acids. V lost 0 bases, J lost 8 bases, and 11 bases lay in between. CDR1 and CDR2 from the germline V gene are SGHRS and YFSETQ. The CDR3 sequence: CASSLEGLGEKLFF. The CDR3 region has the DNA TGCGCCAGCAGCTTGGAGGGGTTAGGGGAAAAACTGTTTTTT.

V usage is TRBV5-1 and J usage is TRBJ1-1; 8 bases are shared with TRBD1. The CDR3 length is 14 residues. CDR1 and CDR2 (germline): SGHRS, YFSETQ. The junction had 6 bases not matched to a gene; V was cut back by 4 bases and J by 4 bases. CDR3: CASSRGDRSTEAFF. CDR3 nucleotide sequence: TGCGCCAGCAGCCGGGGGGACAGGAGCACTGAAGCTTTCTTT. Supplemented by reference TRBV5-1 and TRBJ1-1, the full variable domain reads KAGVTQTPRYLIKTRGQQVTLSCSPISGHRSVSWYQQTPGQGLQFLFEYFSETQRNKGNFPGRFSGRQFSNSRSEMNVSTLELGDSALYLCASSRGDRSTEAFFGQGTRLTVV.

The CDR3 sequence is CASRDRINTIYF. The CDR3 DNA follows: TGTGCCAGCAGGGACAGGATTAACACCATATATTTT. V usage is TRBV3-1 (or the pseudogene TRBV3-2) and J usage is TRBJ1-3; 7 bases line up with TRBD1. The junction had 3 bases not matched to a gene; V was cut back by 6 bases and J by 7 bases. Per germline, CDR1 LGHDT and CDR2 YNNKEL (reference sequence). CDR3 length: 12 residues.

The V call is TRBV12-3 or TRBV12-4, the J call TRBJ2-3; D is undetermined. The CDR3 spans 13 residues. The V gene lost 7 bases and the J gene lost 6 bases, with 14 bases spanning the gap. The CDR3 DNA is TGTGCCAGCACTCAGGCACCGCCCGATACGCAGTATTTT. Translating it yields CASTQAPPDTQYF.

The chain recombines TRBV28 with TRBJ2-7, with D unresolved. This CDR3 has 13 residues. From germline, CDR1 is MDHEN and CDR2 SYDVKM. Trimming took 5 bases from V and 0 from J, leaving 8 bases between them. Written as DNA, the CDR3 is TGTGCCAGCAGTGACTCATCCTCCTACGAGCAGTACTTC. The encoded protein is CASSDSSSYEQYF. The full variable domain, completed using reference TRBV28 and TRBJ2-7, is DVKVTQSSRYLVKRTGEKVFLECVQDMDHENMFWYRQDPGLGLRLIYFSYDVKMKEKGDIPEGYSVSREKKERFSLILESASTNQTSMYLCASSDSSSYEQYFGPGTRLTVT.

The CDR3 sequence is CASSLGGDRHPYEQYF. CDR3 sequence (DNA): TGTGCCAGCAGTCTAGGGGGGGACCGACATCCCTACGAGCAGTACTTC. The rearrangement joins TRBV28 to TRBJ2-7; D might be TRBD2 (7 bases). From germline, CDR1 is MDHEN and CDR2 SYDVKM. The CDR3 contains 16 residues. Trimming removed 5 bases from V and 2 bases from J, with 19 bases in between.

The CDR3 bases are TGTGCCAGCGAAAGGACAAGCCCCTACACCTTC. It encodes CASERTSPYTF. This rearrangement joins TRBV6-5 to TRBJ1-2; D is possibly TRBD1 (5 bases). Germline loops: CDR1 MNHEY, CDR2 SVGAGI. Deletions cut 8 bases from V and 10 bases from J, with 14 bases between. This CDR3 has 11 amino acids.

The V call is TRBV10-2, the J call TRBJ1-1, with a possible D match to TRBD1 (5 bases). The CDR3 spans 15 residues. Germline CDR1 and CDR2: WSHSY and SAAADI. V lost 2 bases and J 0 bases, leaving 10 bases between the germline ends. CDR3 loop: CASSEPDRMNTEAFF. CDR3 DNA sequence: TGCGCCAGCAGTGAGCCTGACAGAATGAACACTGAAGCTTTCTTT.

The CDR3 sequence is CASSDPGQTNEKLFF. For the CDR3, the DNA is TGTGCCAGCAGTGATCCCGGACAGACAAATGAAAAACTGTTTTTT. This chain uses TRBV25-1 with TRBJ1-4; a possible D gene is TRBD1 (6 bases). The V and J ends lost 3 bases and 5 bases respectively, with 13 bases between them. The CDR3 has 15 residues. The V gene's germline CDR1 is MGHDK and CDR2 SYGVNS.

The chain has TRBV9 and TRBJ2-1, with a possible D match to TRBD1 (6 bases). The ends were cut back, 5 bases at V and 4 bases at J, with 16 bases in the middle. Looked up from germline, CDR1 is SGDLS and CDR2 is YYNGEE. This CDR3 region has 15 residues. The CDR3 is CASSASGTPYNEQFF. The CDR3 coding sequence is TGTGCCAGCAGTGCGTCCGGGACACCATACAATGAGCAGTTCTTC.